This T cell receptor beta chain was profiled in a study of shared clonotypes between healthy human individuals. Partitioning of CD4+ cells yielded a CD45RA+ naive subset and a CD45RA-negative memory subset. Germline V gene data show CDR1 as KGHSH and CDR2 as LQKENI. Deletions cut 5 bases from V and 1 base from J, with 20 bases between. The CDR3 consists of 18 residues. Replicate PCRs for sorted subsets used approximately 220 ng DNA; this equaled about 30,000 T cell genomes. The repertoire was sequenced with immunoSEQ multiplex PCR; TCRdb's copy has only in-frame clones and lacks some. The repertoire holds some 2,100,000 clones, with more than 90% as singletons.

The TCR comes from a man aged 18 to 29 in good health. The chain is built from TRBV18 and TRBJ2-2; the D gene is possibly TRBD1 (6 bases). The sample was naive CD4+ T cells sorted from blood. Documented subset: CD45RA+ positively selected. CDR3 in amino acids: CASSSLTRDTKNTGELFF. CDR3 DNA sequence: TGTGCCAGCTCATCACTTACTAGGGACACAAAGAACACCGGGGAGCTGTTTTTT.